This T cell receptor beta chain came from a study of human T cells and chemical hapten exposure. Time point described: patch test 1, 2 weeks after DPC sensitization. Treatment in this sample: therapeutic diphenylcyclopropenone sensitization with weekly scalp DPC. Every patch test was put on after a blood sample was taken. Researchers extracted total RNA from unfractionated whole blood. The CDR3 has 17 residues. The V segment lost 8 bases and the J segment 4 bases; nucleotides outside the gene matches: 16. The germline V gene encodes CDR1 SNHLY and CDR2 FYNNEI. TCRdb reprocessed the RACE reads via MiXCR and lists one record per CDR3 protein. The sample holds tens of thousands of distinct CDR3 sequences, about 9% seen once.

This clonotype originated in a woman between 40 and 50 years old with alopecia areata. Some clones in this sample may be carry-over from other donors' samples. The sample in question was whole blood, obtained in connection with sensitization to the hapten diphenylcyclopropenone (DPC). The chain links TRBV2 to TRBJ1-5, with 8 bases identical to TRBD1. The CDR3 loop is CASDTHSGTGENQPQHF. In DNA, the CDR3 is TGTGCCAGCGACACCCATTCCGGGACAGGAGAGAATCAGCCCCAGCATTTT.